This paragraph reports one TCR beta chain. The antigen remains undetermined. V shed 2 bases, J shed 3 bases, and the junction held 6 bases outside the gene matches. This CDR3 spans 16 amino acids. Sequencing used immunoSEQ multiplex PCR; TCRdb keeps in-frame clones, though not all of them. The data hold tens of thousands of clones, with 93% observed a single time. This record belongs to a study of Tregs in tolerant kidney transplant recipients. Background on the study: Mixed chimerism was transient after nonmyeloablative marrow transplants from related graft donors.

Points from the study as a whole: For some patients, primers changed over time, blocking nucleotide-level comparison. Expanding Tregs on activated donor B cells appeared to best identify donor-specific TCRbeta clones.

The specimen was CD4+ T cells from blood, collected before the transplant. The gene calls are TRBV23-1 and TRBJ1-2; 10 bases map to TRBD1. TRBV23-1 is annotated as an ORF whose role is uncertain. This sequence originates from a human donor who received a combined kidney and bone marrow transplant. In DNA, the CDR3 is TGCGCCAGCAGTCAAGGGGACAGGGGCAGGGACTATGGCTACACCTTC. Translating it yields CASSQGDRGRDYGYTF.